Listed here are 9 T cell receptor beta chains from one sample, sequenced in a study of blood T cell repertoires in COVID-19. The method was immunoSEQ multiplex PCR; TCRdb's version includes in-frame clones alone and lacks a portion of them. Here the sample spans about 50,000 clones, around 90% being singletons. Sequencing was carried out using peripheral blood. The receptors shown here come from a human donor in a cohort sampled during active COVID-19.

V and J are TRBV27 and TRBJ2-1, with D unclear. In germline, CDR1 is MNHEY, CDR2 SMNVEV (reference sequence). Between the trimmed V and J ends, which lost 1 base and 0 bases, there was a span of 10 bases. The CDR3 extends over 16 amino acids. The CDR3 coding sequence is TGTGCCAGCAGTTTATTGCTTCCGAGCTCCTACAATGAGCAGTTCTTC. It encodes CASSLLLPSSYNEQFF.

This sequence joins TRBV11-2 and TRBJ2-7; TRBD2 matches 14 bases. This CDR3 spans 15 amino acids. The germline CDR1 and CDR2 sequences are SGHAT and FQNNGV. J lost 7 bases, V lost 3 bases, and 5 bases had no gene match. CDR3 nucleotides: TGTGCCAGCAGCTTGGCTGGGACTAGCGGGGGTGAGCAGTACTTC. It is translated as CASSLAGTSGGEQYF.

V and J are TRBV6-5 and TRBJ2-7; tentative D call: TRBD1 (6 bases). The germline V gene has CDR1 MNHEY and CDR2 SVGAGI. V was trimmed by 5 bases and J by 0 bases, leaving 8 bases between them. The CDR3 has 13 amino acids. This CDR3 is CASSPRGSYEQYV. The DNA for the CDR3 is TGTGCCAGCAGTCCCAGGGGCTCCTACGAGCAGTACGTC.

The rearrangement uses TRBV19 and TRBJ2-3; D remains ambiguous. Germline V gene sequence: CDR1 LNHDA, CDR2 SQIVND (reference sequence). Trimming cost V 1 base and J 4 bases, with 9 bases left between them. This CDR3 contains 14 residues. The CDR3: CASSIGSNSDTQYF. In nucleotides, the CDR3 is TGTGCCAGTAGTATAGGAAGCAATTCAGATACGCAGTATTTT.

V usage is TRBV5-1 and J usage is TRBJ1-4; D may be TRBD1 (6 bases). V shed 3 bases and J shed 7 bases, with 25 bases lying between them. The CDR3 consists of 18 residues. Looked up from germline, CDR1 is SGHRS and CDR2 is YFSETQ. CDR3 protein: CASSSRTSMGAKGEKLFF. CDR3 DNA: TGCGCCAGCAGCTCACGAACGTCCATGGGGGCGAAGGGTGAAAAACTGTTTTTT.

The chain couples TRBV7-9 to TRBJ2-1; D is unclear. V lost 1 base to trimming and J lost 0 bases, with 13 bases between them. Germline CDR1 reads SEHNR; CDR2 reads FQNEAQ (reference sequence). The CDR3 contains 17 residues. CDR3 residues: CASSLEVEPYSYNEQFF. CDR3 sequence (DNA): TGTGCCAGCAGCTTAGAAGTCGAGCCGTACTCCTACAATGAGCAGTTCTTC.

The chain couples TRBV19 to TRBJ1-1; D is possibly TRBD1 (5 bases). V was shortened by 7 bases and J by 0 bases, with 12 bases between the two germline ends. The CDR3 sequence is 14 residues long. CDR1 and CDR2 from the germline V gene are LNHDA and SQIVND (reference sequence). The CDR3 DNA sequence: TGTGCCAGTAATCCAGGGTCCTTGAACACTGAAGCTTTCTTT. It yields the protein CASNPGSLNTEAFF.

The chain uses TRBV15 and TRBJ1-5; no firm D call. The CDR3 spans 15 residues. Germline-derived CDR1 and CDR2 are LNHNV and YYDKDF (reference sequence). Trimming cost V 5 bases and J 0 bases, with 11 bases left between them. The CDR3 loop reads CATSPGRVSNQPQHF. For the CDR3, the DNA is TGTGCCACCAGCCCCGGGAGAGTTAGCAATCAGCCCCAGCATTTT.

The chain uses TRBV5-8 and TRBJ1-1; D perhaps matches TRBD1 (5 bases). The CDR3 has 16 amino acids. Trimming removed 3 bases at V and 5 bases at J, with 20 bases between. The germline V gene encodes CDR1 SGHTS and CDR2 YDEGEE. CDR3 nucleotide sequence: TGTGCCAGCAGCTCAGAGAAAGGGGCGCGGGGAACTGAAGCTTTCTTT. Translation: CASSSEKGARGTEAFF.